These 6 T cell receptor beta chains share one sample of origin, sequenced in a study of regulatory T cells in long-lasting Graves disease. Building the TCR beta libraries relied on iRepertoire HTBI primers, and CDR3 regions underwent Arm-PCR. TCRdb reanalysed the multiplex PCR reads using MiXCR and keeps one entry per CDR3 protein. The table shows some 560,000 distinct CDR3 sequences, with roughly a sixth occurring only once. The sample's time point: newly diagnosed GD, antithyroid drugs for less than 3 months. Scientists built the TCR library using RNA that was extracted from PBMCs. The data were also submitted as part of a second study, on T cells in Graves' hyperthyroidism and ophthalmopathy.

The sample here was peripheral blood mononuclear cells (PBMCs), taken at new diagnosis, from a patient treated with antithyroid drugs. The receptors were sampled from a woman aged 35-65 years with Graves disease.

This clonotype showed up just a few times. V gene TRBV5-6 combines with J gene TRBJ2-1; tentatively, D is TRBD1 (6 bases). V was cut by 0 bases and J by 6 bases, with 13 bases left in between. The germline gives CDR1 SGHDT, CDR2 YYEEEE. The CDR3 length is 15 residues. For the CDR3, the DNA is TGTGCCAGCAGCTTGGGGACAGATAAGGGCAATGAGCAGTTCTTC. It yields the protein CASSLGTDKGNEQFF.

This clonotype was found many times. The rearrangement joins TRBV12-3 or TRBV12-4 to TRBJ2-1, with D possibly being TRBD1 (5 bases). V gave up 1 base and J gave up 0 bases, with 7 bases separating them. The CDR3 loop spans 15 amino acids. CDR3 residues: CASSLGTSSYNEQFF. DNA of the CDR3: TGTGCCAGCAGTTTAGGGACAAGCTCCTACAATGAGCAGTTCTTC.

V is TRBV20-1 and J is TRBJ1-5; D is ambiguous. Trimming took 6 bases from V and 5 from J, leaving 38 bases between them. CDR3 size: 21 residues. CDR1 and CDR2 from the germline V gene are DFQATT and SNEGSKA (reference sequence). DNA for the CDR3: TGCAGTGCCCAGAAGTCCTTCGTTGGCAGGTCCCGCTCCCTGGGCGATCAGCCCCAGCATTTT. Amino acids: CSAQKSFVGRSRSLGDQPQHF.

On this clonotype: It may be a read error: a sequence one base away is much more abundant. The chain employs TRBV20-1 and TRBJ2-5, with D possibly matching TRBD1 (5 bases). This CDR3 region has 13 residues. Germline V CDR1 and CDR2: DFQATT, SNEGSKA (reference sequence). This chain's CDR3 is CSALLGPQEIQYF. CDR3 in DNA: TGCAGTGCACTCCTGGGGCCCCAAGAGATCCAGTACTTC.

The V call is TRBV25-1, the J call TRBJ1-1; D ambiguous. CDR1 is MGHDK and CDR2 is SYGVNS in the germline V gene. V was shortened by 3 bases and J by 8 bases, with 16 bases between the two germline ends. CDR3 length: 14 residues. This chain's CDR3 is CASSEGTGTDEAFF. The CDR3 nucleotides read TGTGCCAGCAGTGAGGGCACCGGAACGGACGAAGCTTTCTTT. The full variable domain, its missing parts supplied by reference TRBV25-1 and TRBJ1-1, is EADIYQTPRYLVIGTGKKITLECSQTMGHDKMYWYQQDPGMELHLIHYSYGVNSTEKGDLSSESTVSRIRTEHFPLTLESARPSHTSQYLCASSEGTGTDEAFFGQGTRLTVV.

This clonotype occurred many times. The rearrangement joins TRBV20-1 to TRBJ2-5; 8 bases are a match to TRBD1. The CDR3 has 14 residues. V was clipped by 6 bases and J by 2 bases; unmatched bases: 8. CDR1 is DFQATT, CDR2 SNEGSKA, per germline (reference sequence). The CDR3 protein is CSATHGQGQETQYF. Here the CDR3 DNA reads TGCAGTGCAACTCACGGACAGGGACAAGAGACCCAGTACTTC.